The clone carrying this TCR beta chain registers medium-sized by frequency. Its antigen is as yet unknown. The data derive from a study of T cell clusters in autoimmune cytopenias. Germline loops: CDR1 DFQATT, CDR2 SNEGSKA (reference sequence). This CDR3 is 16 amino acids long. TRB was amplified from about 270 ng of peripheral blood genomic DNA per sample. Whole-study results and caveats: The cluster-lack signature was not seen for secondary cytopenia versus chronic lymphocytic leukemia. The T cell clusters came from computational analysis alone and lack functional validation. Primary autoimmune cytopenia patients appeared to lack physiological T cell clusters present in healthy donors.

Multiplex touch-down PCR amplified TRB using TRB-A and TRB-B pools in one tube. TCRdb reprocessed the multiplex PCR reads and stores each CDR3 protein as one record, lacking DNA. The sample table includes 6,000 to 8,000 distinct CDR3 sequences. The sample consisted of peripheral blood. The chain recombines TRBV20-1 with TRBJ2-3; the TCRdb call, TRBD1, lacks DNA for checking. The origin of this receptor is a human donor with an autoimmune cytopenia or autoimmune hepatitis (not recorded which). This chain's CDR3 is CSARTTPGQGTDTQYF.